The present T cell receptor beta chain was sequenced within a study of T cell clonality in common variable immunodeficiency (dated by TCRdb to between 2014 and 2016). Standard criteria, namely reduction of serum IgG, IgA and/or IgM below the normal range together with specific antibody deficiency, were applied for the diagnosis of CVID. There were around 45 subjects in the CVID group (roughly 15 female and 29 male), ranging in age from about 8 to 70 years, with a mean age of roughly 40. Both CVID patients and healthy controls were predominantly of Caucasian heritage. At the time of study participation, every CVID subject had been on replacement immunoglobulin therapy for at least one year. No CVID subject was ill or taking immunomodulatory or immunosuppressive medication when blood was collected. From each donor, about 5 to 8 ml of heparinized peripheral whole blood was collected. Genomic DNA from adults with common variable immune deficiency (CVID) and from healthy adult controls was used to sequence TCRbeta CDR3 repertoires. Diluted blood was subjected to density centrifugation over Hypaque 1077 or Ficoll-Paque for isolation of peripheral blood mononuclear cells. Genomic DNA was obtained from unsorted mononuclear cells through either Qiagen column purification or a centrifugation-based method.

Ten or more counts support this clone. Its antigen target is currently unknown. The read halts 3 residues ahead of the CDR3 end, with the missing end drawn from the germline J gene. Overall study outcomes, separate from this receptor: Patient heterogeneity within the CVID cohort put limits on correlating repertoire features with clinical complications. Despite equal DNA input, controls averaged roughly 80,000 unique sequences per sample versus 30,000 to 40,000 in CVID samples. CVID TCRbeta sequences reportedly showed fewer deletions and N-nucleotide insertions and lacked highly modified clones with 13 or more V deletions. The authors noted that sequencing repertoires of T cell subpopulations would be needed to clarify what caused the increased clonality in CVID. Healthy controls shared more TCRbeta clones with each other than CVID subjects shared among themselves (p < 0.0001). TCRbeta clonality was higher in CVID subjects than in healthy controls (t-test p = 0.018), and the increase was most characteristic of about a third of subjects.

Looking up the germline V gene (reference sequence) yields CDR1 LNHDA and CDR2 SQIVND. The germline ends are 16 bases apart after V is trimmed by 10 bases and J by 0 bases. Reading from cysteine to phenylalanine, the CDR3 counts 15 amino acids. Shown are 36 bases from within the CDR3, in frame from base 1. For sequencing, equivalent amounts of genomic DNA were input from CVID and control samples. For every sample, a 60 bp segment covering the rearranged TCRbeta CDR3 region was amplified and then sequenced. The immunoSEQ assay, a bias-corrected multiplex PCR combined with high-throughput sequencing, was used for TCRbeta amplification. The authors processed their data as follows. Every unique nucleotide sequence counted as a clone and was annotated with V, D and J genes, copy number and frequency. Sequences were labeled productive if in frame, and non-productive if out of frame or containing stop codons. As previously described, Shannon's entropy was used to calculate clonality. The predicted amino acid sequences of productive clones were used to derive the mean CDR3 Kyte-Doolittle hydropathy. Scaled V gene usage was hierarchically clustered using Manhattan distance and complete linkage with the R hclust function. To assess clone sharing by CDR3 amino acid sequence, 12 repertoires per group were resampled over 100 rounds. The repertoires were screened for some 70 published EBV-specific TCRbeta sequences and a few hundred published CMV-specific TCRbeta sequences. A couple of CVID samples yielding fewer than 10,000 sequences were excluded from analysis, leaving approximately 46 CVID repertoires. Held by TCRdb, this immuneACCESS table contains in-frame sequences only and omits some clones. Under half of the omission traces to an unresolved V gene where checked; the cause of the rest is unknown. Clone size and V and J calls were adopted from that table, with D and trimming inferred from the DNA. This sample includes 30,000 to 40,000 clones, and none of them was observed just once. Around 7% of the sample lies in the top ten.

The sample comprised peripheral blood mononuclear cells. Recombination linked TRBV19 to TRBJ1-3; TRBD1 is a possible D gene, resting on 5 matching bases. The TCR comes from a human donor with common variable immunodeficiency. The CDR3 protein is CATLGVLSSGNTIYF. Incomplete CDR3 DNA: TGTGCCACATTAGGGGTTTTGTCCTCTGGAAACACC. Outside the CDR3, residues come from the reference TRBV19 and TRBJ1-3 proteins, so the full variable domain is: DGGITQSPKYLFRKEGQNVTLSCEQNLNHDAMYWYRQDPGQGLRLIYYSQIVNDFQKGDIAEGYSVSREKKESFPLTVTSAQKNPTAFYLCATLGVLSSGNTIYFGEGSWLTVV.